Listed here is a single TCR beta chain. Original analysis: Counts of nucleated cells, estimated from reference gene primer amplification, were obtained. Profiling relied on immunoSEQ multiplex PCR, and the TCRdb table lists in-frame clones only, not all of them. V and J calls and clone size are given by that table; D and trimming were obtained from the DNA. Among 90,000 to 150,000 clones listed, more than 80% were seen once. Trimming at V came to 4 bases and at J to 2 bases, leaving 10 bases not matched to a gene. CDR3 length: 17 residues. CDR1 is SEHNR and CDR2 is FQNEAQ in the germline V gene (reference sequence). These data are taken from a study of blood T cell repertoires in COVID-19. Study overall: Whether acute or convalescent, the COVID-19 samples came from the United States, Italy and Spain. The cDNA or gDNA used as material had been derived from T cells, B-cell-depleted T cells, or PBMCs.

The chain links TRBV7-9 to TRBJ2-3; 9 positions agree with TRBD2. The sequenced sample was peripheral blood. The clonotype originates from a man aged 65-85 years with active or convalescent COVID-19. CDR3 sequence: CASSSAGLAGPTDTQYF. CDR3 DNA sequence: TGTGCCAGCAGCTCCGCAGGGCTAGCGGGGCCCACAGATACGCAGTATTTT. Filled out from reference TRBV7-9 and TRBJ2-3, the complete variable domain reads DTGVSQNPRHKITKRGQNVTFRCDPISEHNRLYWYRQTLGQGPEFLTYFQNEAQLEKSRLLSDRFSAERPKGSFSTLEIQRTEQGDSAMYLCASSSAGLAGPTDTQYFGPGTRLTVL.